This T cell receptor beta chain was sequenced during a study of blood T cell repertoires in COVID-19 (dated by TCRdb to 2020 to 2021). For the wider study: The collaborator samples originated in the United States, Italy and Spain and spanned the acute and convalescent phases of COVID-19. The sample metadata nearly always contained a de-identified subject ID, COVID-19 status, age in years and sex. The repertoires were made available in a free public database intended to serve as a resource for research on the immune response to SARS-CoV-2. Deeply sampled blood TCRbeta repertoires from subjects exposed to, actively infected with, or recovered from COVID-19 were included in the dataset. The samples were drawn from two sources: the first 160 participants of the ongoing ImmuneRACE study, and 1,200 or so subjects contributed by 6 global collaborators. The prospective study material was composed of cDNA or gDNA derived from T cells, B-cell-depleted T cells, or PBMCs. Where available, HLA class I and class II types were taken from metadata supplied by the sample provider and were not determined by assay-based typing. General study outcomes and caveats: How much clinical and demographic metadata was included differed by source and by participant, and the metadata was provided uncurated.

TCRbeta CDR3 regions were amplified from genomic DNA using the immunoSEQ Assay, a bias-controlled multiplex PCR. Per the source publication's procedure: The number of nucleated cells in each sample was estimated by amplification of reference gene primers within the assay. Sequence reads were collapsed and filtered to measure the absolute abundance of every unique TCRbeta CDR3 rearrangement. For each sample, productive Simpson clonality was calculated as the square root of Simpson's diversity index over productive rearrangements. Imported from immuneACCESS, the table was reduced by TCRdb to in-frame sequences with V and J called. These copies leave out some clones; in studies compared against another copy, an unresolved V gene accounts for under half, and the cause of the remainder is not known. Clonal size and the V and J genes are those of that table, whereas D and trimming came from the DNA. Recorded for this sample are almost 80,000 clones; approximately 92% of them occurred a single time. 0.7% to 0.9% of the sample is held by the ten biggest clonotypes.

The collaborating institutions used their own protocols to collect whole blood in K2EDTA tubes. For TCRbeta analysis, collaborators shipped samples in one of three forms: frozen whole blood, isolated PBMCs, or DNA extracted from either of those sample types. As concerns this clone: There is no known antigen for this receptor. The record has no base qualities; no much larger clone is one base away.

The source of this sequence is a woman of 80 years or more with acute or convalescent COVID-19. Sample: peripheral blood.

The bases are TGTGCCAGCAGTGAACCAGGGGGCTCGCCCTACGAGCAGTACTTC. Its amino acids are CASSEPGGSPYEQYF. Recombination linked TRBV6-1 to TRBJ2-7; TRBD1 lines up with 8 middle nucleotides. Looking up the germline V gene yields CDR1 MNHNS and CDR2 SASEGT. CDR3 length: 15 amino acids, cysteine to phenylalanine. The entry retains the CDR3 DNA only, 45 bases that are in frame from base 1. V and J are trimmed by 2 bases and 2 bases, and the gene matches miss 5 bases of the junction.